The clone carrying this T cell receptor (beta chain) was picked up a small number of times. These data belong to a study of beta chain features in type 1 diabetes. A CD45RO/CCR7/CD25/CD127/CD95/CD27 panel sorted naive, central memory, regulatory and stem cell-like memory CD4+ cells. This CDR3 has 15 residues. With 3 bases removed from V and 1 base from J, the gap between germline ends came to 10 bases. Germline V lookup: CDR1 LNHDA, CDR2 SQIVND (reference sequence). TCRB transcripts that were expressed got sequenced, as all of the isolated RNA had been reverse transcribed. TCRdb's copy holds only in-frame clones and misses some; the assay was immunoSEQ multiplex PCR. This sample yields 300,000 to 450,000 clones, of which roughly 12% are seen a single time; 0.017% belongs to the top ten.

The specimen was naive CD4+ T cells from blood. The chain employs TRBV19 and TRBJ1-5; TRBD1 might be the D (6 bases). This TCR was sampled from a man younger than 30 in good health. The CDR3 region has the DNA TGTGCCAGTAGTATGCAAAGGGGGAGCAATCAGCCCCAGCATTTT. Amino acid sequence: CASSMQRGSNQPQHF. Together with reference TRBV19 and TRBJ1-5, the CDR3 gives the full variable domain: DGGITQSPKYLFRKEGQNVTLSCEQNLNHDAMYWYRQDPGQGLRLIYYSQIVNDFQKGDIAEGYSVSREKKESFPLTVTSAQKNPTAFYLCASSMQRGSNQPQHFGDGTRLSIL.